A single sample gave rise to the 3 T cell receptor beta chains below, sequenced in a study of identifying expanded T cells in peripheral blood. TCRdb keeps only in-frame clones here, not all; method: immunoSEQ multiplex PCR. Of roughly 78,000 clones listed, 85% to 90% are singletons. Specimen: blood. The receptors derive from a person aged 18 to 69 in good health.

The V gene is TRBV7-9, the J gene TRBJ2-1, with 13 bases fitting TRBD2. The CDR3 has 15 amino acids. In germline, CDR1 is SEHNR, CDR2 FQNEAQ (reference sequence). The ends lost 4 bases at V and 10 bases at J; junction bases unmatched: 7. This CDR3 reads CASSYSGGLAGEQFF. CDR3 bases: TGTGCCAGCAGCTACTCCGGGGGACTAGCGGGAGAGCAGTTCTTC. Using reference TRBV7-9 and TRBJ2-1 for the parts outside the CDR3, the full variable domain is DTGVSQNPRHKITKRGQNVTFRCDPISEHNRLYWYRQTLGQGPEFLTYFQNEAQLEKSRLLSDRFSAERPKGSFSTLEIQRTEQGDSAMYLCASSYSGGLAGEQFFGPGTRLTVL.

The chain links TRBV7-6 to TRBJ1-1, with D possibly being TRBD1 (6 bases). The germline gives CDR1 SGHVS, CDR2 FNYEAQ. V lost 3 bases, J lost 0 bases, and 8 bases lay in between. This CDR3 is 14 amino acids long. This CDR3 is CASSLGGLNTEAFF. The CDR3 DNA follows: TGTGCCAGCAGCTTGGGGGGCCTGAACACTGAAGCTTTCTTT.

The V call is TRBV6-5, the J call TRBJ1-1; no firm D call. This CDR3 region has 13 residues. With 5 bases removed from V and 5 bases from J, the gap between germline ends came to 12 bases. Germline V gives CDR1 MNHEY, CDR2 SVGAGI. The CDR3 DNA is TGTGCCAGCAGTCTTCGCCAAGAGACTGAAGCTTTCTTT. Translated: CASSLRQETEAFF.